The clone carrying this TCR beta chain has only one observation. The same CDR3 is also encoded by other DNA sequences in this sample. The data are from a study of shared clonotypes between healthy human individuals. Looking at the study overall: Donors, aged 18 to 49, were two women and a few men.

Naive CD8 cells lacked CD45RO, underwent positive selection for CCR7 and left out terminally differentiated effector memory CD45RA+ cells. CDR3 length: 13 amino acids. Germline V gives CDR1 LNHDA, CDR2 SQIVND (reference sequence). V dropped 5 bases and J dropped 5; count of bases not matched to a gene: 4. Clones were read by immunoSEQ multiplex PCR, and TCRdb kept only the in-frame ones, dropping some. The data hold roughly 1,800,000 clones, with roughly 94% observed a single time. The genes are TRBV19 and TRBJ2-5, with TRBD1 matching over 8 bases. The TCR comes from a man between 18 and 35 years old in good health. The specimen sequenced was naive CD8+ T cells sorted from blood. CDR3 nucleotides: TGTGCCAGTAGTTTGGACAGGGAGGAGACCCAGTACTTC. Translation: CASSLDREETQYF.